Listed below are T cell receptor beta chains from one sample, sequenced in a study of T cell responses to AZD1222 COVID-19 vaccine. Assay used: immunoSEQ multiplex PCR; TCRdb lists only in-frame clones, some missing. Of 87,000 or so clones in the sample, around 87% are singletons; the top ten hold 8% to 9.5%. Material: peripheral blood, obtained on day 0 of AZD1222 vaccination. These receptors were collected from an adult in good health. The CDR3 runs from the conserved cysteine through the conserved F or W. A D gene is named only where the DNA matches it firmly. A row's size may be missing; if present it is once, few, many or a size class.

d_call: NA; j_call: TRBJ1-5; clone_size: NA; v_call: TRBV27; cdr3_aa: CASSFPRGRDTPQHF; cdr3_nt: TGTGCCAGCAGTTTTCCCAGGGGCCGTGATACGCCCCAGCATTTT
d_call: TRBD1; j_call: TRBJ1-6; clone_size: NA; v_call: TRBV14; cdr3_aa: CASSQPGQGSNSPLHF; cdr3_nt: TGTGCCAGCAGCCAACCGGGACAGGGCTCTAATTCACCCCTCCACTTT
d_call: NA; j_call: TRBJ1-5; clone_size: NA; v_call: TRBV6-4; cdr3_aa: CASSRCQPQHF; cdr3_nt: TGTGCCAGCAGTCGCTGTCAGCCCCAGCATTTT
d_call: NA; j_call: TRBJ1-3; clone_size: NA; v_call: TRBV4-1; cdr3_aa: CASSQGGVPQISSGNTIYF; cdr3_nt: TGCGCCAGCAGCCAAGGCGGCGTTCCACAGATTTCCTCTGGAAACACCATATATTTT
d_call: NA; j_call: TRBJ1-1; clone_size: NA; v_call: TRBV6-5; cdr3_aa: CASSLQGTGEAFF; cdr3_nt: TGTGCCAGCAGCCTACAGGGAACGGGTGAAGCTTTCTTT
d_call: NA; j_call: TRBJ2-1; clone_size: NA; v_call: TRBV7-9; cdr3_aa: CASSNNWGGGSEQFF; cdr3_nt: TGTGCCAGCAGTAACAACTGGGGGGGCGGTAGTGAGCAGTTCTTC
d_call: NA; j_call: TRBJ1-5; clone_size: NA; v_call: TRBV19; cdr3_aa: CASSQTSREEKPQHF; cdr3_nt: TGTGCCAGTAGTCAGACCTCCAGGGAGGAGAAACCCCAGCATTTT
d_call: NA; j_call: TRBJ1-5; clone_size: NA; v_call: TRBV7-2; cdr3_aa: CASSPNRQPATWHF; cdr3_nt: TGTGCCAGCAGCCCGAACAGGCAACCTGCCACCTGGCATTTT
d_call: NA; j_call: TRBJ1-5; clone_size: NA; v_call: TRBV6-2/TRBV6-3; cdr3_aa: CASSYSFRGVFHF; cdr3_nt: TGTGCCAGCAGTTACTCGTTCAGGGGAGTCTTCCATTTT
d_call: NA; j_call: TRBJ1-2; clone_size: NA; v_call: TRBV19; cdr3_aa: CASSAPNYGYTF; cdr3_nt: TGTGCCAGTAGTGCCCCTAACTATGGCTACACCTTC
d_call: TRBD1; j_call: TRBJ2-1; clone_size: NA; v_call: TRBV4-3; cdr3_aa: CASSQWGQSSYNEQFF; cdr3_nt: TGCGCCAGCAGCCAGTGGGGACAGAGCTCCTACAATGAGCAGTTCTTC
d_call: TRBD1; j_call: TRBJ2-7; clone_size: NA; v_call: TRBV11-1; cdr3_aa: CASSRDRGGEQYF; cdr3_nt: TGTGCCAGCAGCCGGGACAGGGGAGGTGAGCAGTACTTC
d_call: TRBD1; j_call: TRBJ2-7; clone_size: NA; v_call: TRBV4-1; cdr3_aa: CASSQDRGSYEQYF; cdr3_nt: TGCGCCAGCAGCCAAGACAGGGGGTCCTACGAGCAGTACTTC
d_call: NA; j_call: TRBJ2-7; clone_size: NA; v_call: TRBV24-1; cdr3_aa: CATSEGQAGEQYF; cdr3_nt: TGTGCCACCAGTGAGGGGCAGGCGGGCGAGCAGTACTTC
d_call: NA; j_call: TRBJ2-5; clone_size: NA; v_call: TRBV24-1; cdr3_aa: CATSDLEGRDETQYF; cdr3_nt: TGTGCCACCAGTGATTTGGAGGGCAGGGACGAGACCCAGTACTTC
d_call: NA; j_call: TRBJ1-5; clone_size: NA; v_call: TRBV19; cdr3_aa: CASSIQLGQPQHF; cdr3_nt: TGTGCCAGTAGTATACAGCTTGGACAGCCCCAGCATTTT
d_call: TRBD1; j_call: TRBJ1-2; clone_size: once; v_call: TRBV24-1; cdr3_aa: CATSDAPSTGTGGHGYTF; cdr3_nt: TGTGCCACCAGTGACGCCCCGTCTACCGGGACAGGGGGTCATGGCTACACCTTC
d_call: TRBD2; j_call: TRBJ2-1; clone_size: NA; v_call: TRBV6-5; cdr3_aa: CASRSDSSGYNEQFF; cdr3_nt: TGTGCCAGCAGGTCCGATTCTAGCGGGTACAATGAGCAGTTCTTC